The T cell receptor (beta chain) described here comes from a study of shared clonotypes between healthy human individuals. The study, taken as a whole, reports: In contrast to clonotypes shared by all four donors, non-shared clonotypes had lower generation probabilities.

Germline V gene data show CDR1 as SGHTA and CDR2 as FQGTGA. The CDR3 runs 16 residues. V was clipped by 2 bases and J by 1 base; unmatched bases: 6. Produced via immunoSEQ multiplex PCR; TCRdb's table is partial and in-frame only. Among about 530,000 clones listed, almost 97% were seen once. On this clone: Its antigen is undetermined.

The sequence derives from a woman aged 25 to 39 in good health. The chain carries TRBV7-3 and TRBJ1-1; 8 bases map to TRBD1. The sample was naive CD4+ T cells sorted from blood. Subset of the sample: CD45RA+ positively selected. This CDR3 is CASSLRAGTGNTEAFF. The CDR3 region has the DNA TGTGCCAGCAGCTTACGGGCCGGGACAGGGAACACTGAAGCTTTCTTT.